The sequence of this T cell receptor (beta chain) was determined in a study of blood T cell repertoires in COVID-19. This CDR3 has 16 amino acids. CDR1 is SGHVS, CDR2 FQNEAQ, per germline. The V segment lost 5 bases and the J segment 7 bases; nucleotides outside the gene matches: 16. Each participant's cohort was designated according to participant-reported clinical history. Sequencing was performed with immunoSEQ multiplex PCR; in TCRdb, only in-frame clones are kept and a portion is missing. The repertoire holds around 130,000 clones, with roughly 90% as singletons. The material sequenced was PBMCs or T cells enriched from blood (not recorded which). The rearrangement uses TRBV7-8 and TRBJ2-5, with 7 bases lining up with TRBD2. This clonotype originated in a woman aged 45-65 years who had recovered from COVID-19. DNA for the CDR3: TGTGCCAGCAGCAAAAACATAGGGACTACCAAGCGGACCCAGTACTTC. It codes for CASSKNIGTTKRTQYF.